These T cell receptor beta chains were read from a single sample in a study of T cell responses to AZD1222 COVID-19 vaccine. The method was immunoSEQ multiplex PCR; TCRdb's version includes in-frame clones alone and lacks a portion of them. The top ten clones hold over 7.5% of a sample with 110,000 to 150,000 clones, under 95% of them seen once. This sample comprised peripheral blood, obtained on day 0 of AZD1222 vaccination. The receptors were gathered from an adult in good health. Both conserved end residues are part of each CDR3. D genes are given only for firm matches. The size field is filled for only some rows; it gives once, few, many or a size class.

CDR3nt: TGTGCCAGCAAAGACAGGGGATATGGCTACACCTTC; CDR3aa: CASKDRGYGYTF; v_gene: TRBV2; d_gene: TRBD1; abundance: few; j_gene: TRBJ1-2
CDR3nt: TGTGCCAGCAGTGAGCTCGGGTACACCTATGGCTACACCTTC; CDR3aa: CASSELGYTYGYTF; v_gene: TRBV2; d_gene: .; abundance: .; j_gene: TRBJ1-2
CDR3nt: TGCGCCAGCAGCCAAACAACGGGACAGTCCTCACCCCTCCACTTT; CDR3aa: CASSQTTGQSSPLHF; v_gene: TRBV4-1; d_gene: TRBD1; abundance: .; j_gene: TRBJ1-6
CDR3nt: TGTGCCAGCACCCATTTTCACTACGAGCAGTACTTC; CDR3aa: CASTHFHYEQYF; v_gene: TRBV6-5; d_gene: .; abundance: .; j_gene: TRBJ2-7
CDR3nt: TGTGCCAGATCCCCGGGACAGGGGGGTCAGCCCCAGCATTTT; CDR3aa: CARSPGQGGQPQHF; v_gene: TRBV6-5; d_gene: TRBD1; abundance: .; j_gene: TRBJ1-5
CDR3nt: TGTGCCAGCAGCAAAGGGACAGGGGGCACTGGAAACACCATATATTTT; CDR3aa: CASSKGTGGTGNTIYF; v_gene: TRBV6-2/TRBV6-3; d_gene: TRBD1; abundance: .; j_gene: TRBJ1-3
CDR3nt: TGTGCCAGTACCTTGGGGGACAGGGAATTCACCCTCCACTTT; CDR3aa: CASTLGDREFTLHF; v_gene: TRBV19; d_gene: TRBD1; abundance: once; j_gene: TRBJ1-6
CDR3nt: TGCGCCAGCAGCTTGTCTTCAGGGGACTCTGGCTACACCTTC; CDR3aa: CASSLSSGDSGYTF; v_gene: TRBV5-1; d_gene: .; abundance: .; j_gene: TRBJ1-2
CDR3nt: TGTGCCAGCAGCCAAGCAGATCTGGGAACAGGGGCAGCCAAAAACATTCAGTACTTC; CDR3aa: CASSQADLGTGAAKNIQYF; v_gene: TRBV4-2; d_gene: TRBD1; abundance: .; j_gene: TRBJ2-4
CDR3nt: TGTGCCGTGTGGGACAGGGGATCCTACGAGCAGTACTTC; CDR3aa: CAVWDRGSYEQYF; v_gene: TRBV3-1/TRBV3-2; d_gene: TRBD1; abundance: .; j_gene: TRBJ2-7
CDR3nt: TGTGCCAGCAGCCAAGTGTCGAGGGGGCGATCCTACGAGCAGTACTTC; CDR3aa: CASSQVSRGRSYEQYF; v_gene: TRBV4-2; d_gene: TRBD1; abundance: once; j_gene: TRBJ2-7
CDR3nt: TGTGCCAGCAGTGAGTACGAAAAACTGTTTTTT; CDR3aa: CASSEYEKLFF; v_gene: TRBV2; d_gene: .; abundance: .; j_gene: TRBJ1-4
CDR3nt: TGTGCCAGCAGCTCCCTAAGCCAAGAGACCCAGTACTTC; CDR3aa: CASSSLSQETQYF; v_gene: TRBV7-6; d_gene: .; abundance: .; j_gene: TRBJ2-5
CDR3nt: TGCGCCAGCAGCCAAGAGTGGGGACGCGTGGCAGATACGCAGTATTTT; CDR3aa: CASSQEWGRVADTQYF; v_gene: TRBV4-3; d_gene: .; abundance: .; j_gene: TRBJ2-3
CDR3nt: TGTGCCAGCACCCCGACTAGCGGGGAAGGTGAGACCCAGTACTTC; CDR3aa: CASTPTSGEGETQYF; v_gene: TRBV7-2; d_gene: TRBD2; abundance: .; j_gene: TRBJ2-5
CDR3nt: TGTGCCAGCAGTTTCTCCGGGTCTATTCGGGCTTTCTTT; CDR3aa: CASSFSGSIRAFF; v_gene: TRBV27; d_gene: .; abundance: .; j_gene: TRBJ1-1
CDR3nt: TGTGCCAGCAGCTTAGGGGACAACAATGAGCAGTTCTTC; CDR3aa: CASSLGDNNEQFF; v_gene: TRBV7-9; d_gene: .; abundance: once; j_gene: TRBJ2-1
CDR3nt: TGTGCCAGCAGAGCCAGACAGGGCTCTGAAGCTTTCTTT; CDR3aa: CASRARQGSEAFF; v_gene: TRBV6-5; d_gene: TRBD1; abundance: .; j_gene: TRBJ1-1
CDR3nt: TGTGCCAGCAGTCCACTGACGTTTTATAATGAAAAACTGTTTTTT; CDR3aa: CASSPLTFYNEKLFF; v_gene: TRBV27; d_gene: .; abundance: .; j_gene: TRBJ1-4
CDR3nt: TGTGCCAGCAGCTTTTTTCTAGCGGGGGGACGGAACACCGGGGAGCTGTTTTTT; CDR3aa: CASSFFLAGGRNTGELFF; v_gene: TRBV13; d_gene: TRBD2; abundance: once; j_gene: TRBJ2-2
CDR3nt: TGTGCCACCAGTGATTTTAAGGGAGAGGAGCAGTACTTC; CDR3aa: CATSDFKGEEQYF; v_gene: TRBV24-1; d_gene: .; abundance: .; j_gene: TRBJ2-7
CDR3nt: TGTGCCAGCAGTTTTGGCGACGAGCAGTACTTC; CDR3aa: CASSFGDEQYF; v_gene: TRBV27; d_gene: .; abundance: .; j_gene: TRBJ2-7
CDR3nt: TGTGCCAGCAGCCAGACCTCCAGGGCCGAGTCTTTAAAATATACGCAGTATTTT; CDR3aa: CASSQTSRAESLKYTQYF; v_gene: TRBV7-9; d_gene: .; abundance: .; j_gene: TRBJ2-3
CDR3nt: TGTGCCAGTAGCGGCCTACCTCGGACACAAGAGACCCAGTACTTC; CDR3aa: CASSGLPRTQETQYF; v_gene: TRBV19; d_gene: .; abundance: .; j_gene: TRBJ2-5
CDR3nt: TGTGCCAGCATACTCATAGCAACTAATGAAAAACTGTTTTTT; CDR3aa: CASILIATNEKLFF; v_gene: TRBV2; d_gene: .; abundance: few; j_gene: TRBJ1-4
CDR3nt: TGTGCCAGTAGTACGTTACACCGAGACACTGAAGCTTTCTTT; CDR3aa: CASSTLHRDTEAFF; v_gene: TRBV19; d_gene: .; abundance: .; j_gene: TRBJ1-1
CDR3nt: TGTGCCAGCAGCCAAGATTCAAACTCCCCTAGATCAACACCGCAAGAGACCCAGTACTTC; CDR3aa: CASSQDSNSPRSTPQETQYF; v_gene: TRBV3-1/TRBV3-2; d_gene: .; abundance: once; j_gene: TRBJ2-5
CDR3nt: TGTGCCAGCAGCCCCCGGACTGTTACCCAAGAGACCCAGTACTTC; CDR3aa: CASSPRTVTQETQYF; v_gene: TRBV11-3; d_gene: .; abundance: .; j_gene: TRBJ2-5
CDR3nt: TGTGCCAGTGCCAGAGGGACTGGAAACACCATATATTTT; CDR3aa: CASARGTGNTIYF; v_gene: TRBV19; d_gene: .; abundance: once; j_gene: TRBJ1-3
CDR3nt: TGTGCCAGCAGCCTCCCCGCGGGGGTTGTTGATGGCTACACCTTC; CDR3aa: CASSLPAGVVDGYTF; v_gene: TRBV7-9; d_gene: .; abundance: .; j_gene: TRBJ1-2
CDR3nt: TGTGCCAGCAGCCCAGCTCTAGCGGGGGGTTGGAATGAGCAGTTCTTC; CDR3aa: CASSPALAGGWNEQFF; v_gene: TRBV7-3; d_gene: TRBD2; abundance: .; j_gene: TRBJ2-1
CDR3nt: TGTGCCAGCAGCTTCGGCAGGAGCTCCTATAATTCACCCCTCCACTTT; CDR3aa: CASSFGRSSYNSPLHF; v_gene: TRBV5-5; d_gene: .; abundance: .; j_gene: TRBJ1-6
CDR3nt: TGTGCCAGCAGCGACAGGTGGTTTAAGGACACCATATATTTT; CDR3aa: CASSDRWFKDTIYF; v_gene: TRBV3-1/TRBV3-2; d_gene: .; abundance: few; j_gene: TRBJ1-3